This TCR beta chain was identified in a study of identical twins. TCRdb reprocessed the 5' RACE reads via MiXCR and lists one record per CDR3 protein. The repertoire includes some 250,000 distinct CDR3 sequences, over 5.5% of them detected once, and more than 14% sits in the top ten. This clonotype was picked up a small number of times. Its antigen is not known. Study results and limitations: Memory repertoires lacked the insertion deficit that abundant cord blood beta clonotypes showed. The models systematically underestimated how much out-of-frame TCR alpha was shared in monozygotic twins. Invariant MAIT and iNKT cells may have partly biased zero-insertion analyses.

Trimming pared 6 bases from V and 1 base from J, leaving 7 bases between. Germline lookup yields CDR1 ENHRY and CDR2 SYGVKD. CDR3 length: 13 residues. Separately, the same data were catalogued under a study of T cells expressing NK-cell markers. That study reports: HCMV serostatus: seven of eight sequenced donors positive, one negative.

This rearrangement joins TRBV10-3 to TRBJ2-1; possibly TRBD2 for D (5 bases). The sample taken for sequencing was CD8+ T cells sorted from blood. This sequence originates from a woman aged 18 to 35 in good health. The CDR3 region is CAISGESYNEQFF. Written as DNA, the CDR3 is TGTGCCATCAGCGGGGAATCCTACAATGAGCAGTTCTTC.